Following are 8 T cell receptor beta chains from one sample sequenced in a study of human T cells and chemical hapten exposure. Time point defined: patch test 1, 2 weeks after DPC sensitization. The sample's treatment: therapeutic diphenylcyclopropenone sensitization with weekly scalp DPC. MiXCR was run by TCRdb on the RACE reads, yielding one entry per CDR3 protein. The sample yields approximately 60,000 distinct CDR3 sequences, 9.3% seen once. Specimen: whole blood, collected in connection with sensitization to the hapten diphenylcyclopropenone (DPC). The receptors were gathered from a woman aged 35 to 49 with alopecia areata. Some clones in this sample may be carry-over from other donors' samples.

The V gene is TRBV28, the J gene TRBJ1-1; D is uncertain. Trimming stripped 3 bases from V and 5 bases from J, with 4 bases between. Looked up from germline, CDR1 is MDHEN and CDR2 is SYDVKM. The CDR3 length is 11 residues. The CDR3 loop is CASSLFTEAFF. The CDR3 DNA follows: TGTGCCAGCAGTTTGTTTACTGAAGCTTTCTTT.

This clonotype was seen at least ten times. The chain recombines TRBV6-5 with TRBJ2-3, with D possibly TRBD1 on 6 matching bases. This CDR3 has 14 residues. Germline V lookup: CDR1 MNHEY, CDR2 SVGAGI. The V end lost 6 bases, the J end lost 1 base, and 11 bases lay between the germline ends. This CDR3 reads CASRRTAGTDTQYF. CDR3 sequence (DNA): TGTGCCAGCAGGAGGACAGCCGGCACAGATACGCAGTATTTT.

This clonotype was detected ten times or more. The V gene is TRBV28, the J gene TRBJ2-3, with 8 bases identical to TRBD1. The ends lost 5 bases at V and 8 bases at J; junction bases unmatched: 15. CDR1 and CDR2 from the germline V gene are MDHEN and SYDVKM. CDR3 length equals 16 residues. CDR3 DNA sequence: TGTGCCAGCAGTACAAAAGGGACAGGAGACAAATTTACGCAGTATTTT. It encodes CASSTKGTGDKFTQYF.

Many counts were recorded for this clonotype. The gene calls are TRBV4-3 and TRBJ2-6, with 7 bases matching TRBD1. The germline CDR1 and CDR2 sequences are LGHNA and YSLEER. The CDR3 contains 19 residues. J lost 1 base, V lost 1 base, and 10 bases had no gene match. CDR3 residues: CASSQGRTGARSGANVLTF. The CDR3 DNA sequence: TGCGCCAGCAGCCAAGGACGAACAGGGGCGCGGTCTGGGGCCAACGTCCTGACTTTC.

The chain carries TRBV29-1 and TRBJ1-5; D may be TRBD1 (6 bases). The germline CDR1 and CDR2 sequences are SQVTM and ANQGSEA. The CDR3 length is 13 residues. Trimming removed 7 bases at V and 5 bases at J, with 15 bases between. Written as DNA, the CDR3 is TGCAGCGCTGCAGGGGCTGCCGATCAGCCCCAGCATTTT. Residues: CSAAGAADQPQHF.

As to this clonotype: One base away lies a much larger clone, so this may be a sequencing read error. The chain carries TRBV20-1 and TRBJ2-3, with D possibly TRBD1 on 5 matching bases. Germline V gives CDR1 DFQATT, CDR2 SNEGSKA (reference sequence). This CDR3 has 12 amino acids. As DNA, the CDR3 is TGCAGTGCTAGAGCGGACACAGTTACGCAGTATTTT. This translates into CSARADTVTQYF.

This clonotype was recorded many times. J is TRBJ2-4 and V is TRBV6-2 or TRBV6-3; 12 positions match TRBD2. Germline-derived CDR1 and CDR2 are MNHEY and SVGEGT. There are 14 residues in the CDR3. J lost 7 bases, V lost 5 bases, and 3 bases had no gene match. CDR3 bases: TGTGCCAGCAGTCCCCTAGCGGGGGGGAACATTCAGTACTTC. Amino acid sequence: CASSPLAGGNIQYF.

This clonotype occurred a few times. The chain couples TRBV28 to TRBJ1-2; 10 nucleotides line up with TRBD1. After removal of 4 bases from V and 7 bases from J, the junction contained 3 bases not matched to a gene. CDR1 is MDHEN, CDR2 SYDVKM, per germline. The CDR3 sequence is 13 residues long. CDR3 sequence reads: CASSSRDRGGYTF. DNA for the CDR3: TGTGCCAGCAGTTCAAGGGACAGGGGTGGCTACACCTTC.